These T cell receptor beta chains were read from a single sample in a study of PD-1 blockade in classical Hodgkin lymphoma. Here immunoSEQ multiplex PCR was the method, and the copy in TCRdb shows in-frame clones only, minus some. Among 90,000 to 100,000 clones, roughly 92% were seen once, and the ten largest hold over 2.5%. Sample: peripheral blood mononuclear cells (PBMCs), taken at baseline. These receptors all come from a human donor with classical Hodgkin lymphoma. Both conserved end residues are part of each CDR3. D genes are given only for firm matches. Only part of the rows carry a size: once, few, many, or a class if the clone is expanded.

V gene	clone size	CDR3 length	J gene	D gene	CDR3 protein	CDR3 DNA
TRBV9	NA	11	TRBJ1-1	NA	CASSDDTEAFF	TGTGCCAGCAGCGATGACACTGAAGCTTTCTTT
TRBV7-4	NA	11	TRBJ2-7	NA	CASSLRDEQYF	TGTGCCAGCAGCCTCCGGGACGAGCAGTACTTC
TRBV2	few	9	TRBJ1-1	NA	CASSEKAFF	TGTGCCAGCAGTGAAAAGGCTTTCTTT
TRBV14	NA	14	TRBJ1-2	NA	CASSPIKGWYGYTF	TGTGCCAGCAGCCCAATCAAGGGGTGGTATGGCTACACCTTC
TRBV6-6	NA	14	TRBJ2-7	TRBD2	CASSTRLASYEQYF	TGTGCCAGCAGTACCAGACTAGCTTCCTACGAGCAGTACTTC
TRBV6-5	NA	15	TRBJ2-1	NA	CASSYSTQATGEQFF	TGTGCCAGCAGTTACTCGACGCAGGCCACGGGTGAGCAGTTCTTC
TRBV10-2	NA	14	TRBJ1-1	NA	CASSETGRYTEAFF	TGCGCCAGCAGTGAGACAGGGAGATACACTGAAGCTTTCTTT
TRBV7-8	NA	14	TRBJ2-3	TRBD1	CASSSQGVSDTQYF	TGTGCCAGCAGCTCACAGGGGGTCTCAGATACGCAGTATTTT
TRBV9	NA	14	TRBJ1-1	TRBD1	CASSAQGVISEAFF	TGTGCCAGCAGTGCACAGGGGGTCATTAGTGAAGCTTTCTTT
TRBV10-1	NA	13	TRBJ2-5	NA	CASRAGPQETQYF	TGCGCCAGCAGAGCCGGGCCGCAAGAGACCCAGTACTTC
TRBV19	NA	14	TRBJ1-1	TRBD1	CASTPGQMNTEAFF	TGTGCCAGTACCCCGGGACAGATGAACACTGAAGCTTTCTTT
TRBV11-2	NA	14	TRBJ2-2	NA	CASRLLWLNGELFF	TGTGCCAGCAGACTACTTTGGTTGAACGGGGAGCTGTTTTTT
TRBV9	NA	12	TRBJ2-5	NA	CASSKAGRPQYF	TGTGCCAGCAGCAAGGCAGGGAGGCCCCAGTACTTC
TRBV29-1	once	12	TRBJ1-2	TRBD1	CSVATGAEGYTF	TGCAGCGTCGCCACAGGGGCGGAAGGCTACACCTTC
TRBV29-1	once	17	TRBJ2-1	TRBD2	CSVDGGASGRQYNEQFF	TGCAGCGTTGATGGGGGGGCTAGCGGGAGGCAATACAATGAGCAGTTCTTC
TRBV9	NA	17	TRBJ2-5	TRBD2	CASSVVGGNSHGETQYF	TGTGCCAGCAGCGTAGTCGGGGGGAACAGCCACGGAGAGACCCAGTACTTC
TRBV29-1	NA	13	TRBJ2-1	NA	CSVDSGAYNEQFF	TGCAGCGTTGATAGCGGAGCCTACAATGAGCAGTTCTTC
TRBV10-3	once	15	TRBJ2-1	TRBD2	CAISYRTSGMNEQFF	TGTGCCATCAGCTACCGGACTAGCGGGATGAATGAGCAGTTCTTC
TRBV5-1	NA	16	TRBJ2-2	NA	CASSYGGTLNTGELFF	TGCGCCAGCAGCTATGGCGGGACACTGAACACCGGGGAGCTGTTTTTT
TRBV27	NA	14	TRBJ1-4	NA	CASSFSGVNEKLFF	TGTGCCAGCAGTTTTTCAGGGGTTAATGAAAAACTGTTTTTT
TRBV29-1	few	13	TRBJ2-4	NA	CSVAGVDLNIQYF	TGCAGCGTTGCGGGCGTTGACCTAAACATTCAGTACTTC
TRBV7-2	NA	13	TRBJ2-2	NA	CASSLMGNGELFF	TGTGCCAGCAGCTTAATGGGAAACGGGGAGCTGTTTTTT
TRBV7-2	NA	14	TRBJ1-2	NA	CASSTAPLNYGYTF	TGTGCCAGCAGCACAGCCCCACTCAATTATGGCTACACCTTC
TRBV27	NA	14	TRBJ2-5	TRBD1	CASSAWDRSKTQYF	TGTGCCAGCAGTGCATGGGACAGGTCGAAGACCCAGTACTTC
TRBV7-9	NA	13	TRBJ2-7	TRBD1	CASSDRQGYEQYF	TGTGCCAGCAGCGACAGACAGGGTTACGAGCAGTACTTC
TRBV13	NA	18	TRBJ1-2	TRBD1	CASSSTLGTDDLLSGYTF	TGTGCCAGCAGCTCCACCCTCGGGACAGACGATTTACTCTCTGGCTACACCTTC
TRBV7-9	NA	14	TRBJ2-1	NA	CALAEATVYNEQFF	TGTGCCCTCGCCGAGGCTACCGTATACAATGAGCAGTTCTTC
TRBV4-2	NA	16	TRBJ2-1	TRBD2	CASSPYSGRSRYEQFF	TGTGCCAGCAGCCCCTATAGCGGGAGGTCTAGGTATGAGCAGTTCTTC
TRBV11-2	NA	15	TRBJ2-3	TRBD1	CASSLADRETDTQYF	TGTGCCAGCAGCTTAGCTGACAGGGAGACAGATACGCAGTATTTT
TRBV18	once	14	TRBJ2-7	NA	CASSPNGWGQGQYF	TGTGCCAGCTCACCTAACGGTTGGGGGCAGGGGCAGTACTTC
TRBV11-1	NA	18	TRBJ2-1	TRBD2	CASSPGLAEEWDNNEQFF	TGTGCCAGCAGCCCGGGACTAGCGGAGGAGTGGGACAACAATGAGCAGTTCTTC
TRBV5-4	NA	16	TRBJ2-2	NA	CASSSMTSRNTGELFF	TGTGCCAGCAGCTCCATGACTAGTCGCAACACCGGGGAGCTGTTTTTT
TRBV5-1	NA	12	TRBJ2-7	NA	CASSFDTYEQYF	TGCGCCAGCAGCTTCGATACCTACGAGCAGTACTTC
TRBV5-1	NA	16	TRBJ2-4	TRBD2	CASSLEIAGAKNIQYF	TGCGCCAGCAGCTTGGAAATAGCGGGAGCCAAAAACATTCAGTACTTC
TRBV9	NA	11	TRBJ1-4	NA	CASSVQEKLFF	TGTGCCAGCAGCGTCCAAGAAAAACTGTTTTTT
TRBV9	NA	18	TRBJ2-1	TRBD2	CASSVEGNLAGGHNEQFF	TGTGCCAGCAGCGTAGAGGGGAACCTAGCGGGAGGGCATAATGAGCAGTTCTTC
TRBV9	NA	16	TRBJ2-1	TRBD2	CASSIQLAGGLNEQFF	TGTGCCAGCAGCATCCAACTAGCGGGAGGGTTAAATGAGCAGTTCTTC
TRBV7-9	NA	14	TRBJ1-4	TRBD1	CASSLGTGNEKLFF	TGTGCCAGCAGCTTAGGGACAGGGAATGAAAAACTGTTTTTT
TRBV5-6	NA	13	TRBJ2-1	NA	CASHLKQSIEQFF	TGTGCCAGCCACCTAAAACAGAGTATTGAGCAGTTCTTC
TRBV27	NA	17	TRBJ2-2	TRBD2	CASSPWTSGLNTGELFF	TGTGCCAGCAGTCCCTGGACTAGCGGGTTAAACACCGGGGAGCTGTTTTTT
TRBV7-2	NA	16	TRBJ2-1	TRBD2	CASSLGLAGVRDEQFF	TGTGCCAGCAGCTTAGGACTAGCGGGAGTGAGAGATGAGCAGTTCTTC
TRBV11-1	NA	15	TRBJ2-7	NA	CASSLVSGITYEQYF	TGTGCCAGCAGCTTAGTATCCGGGATAACCTACGAGCAGTACTTC
TRBV29-1	NA	14	TRBJ2-1	NA	CSVEGGPSYNEQFF	TGCAGCGTTGAAGGCGGACCATCCTACAATGAGCAGTTCTTC
TRBV5-5	NA	14	TRBJ1-3	NA	CASSSGGGGNTIYF	TGTGCCAGCAGCTCTGGGGGCGGTGGAAACACCATATATTTT
TRBV11-2	NA	15	TRBJ1-5	TRBD1	CASSPSGTADQPQHF	TGTGCCAGCAGCCCGTCCGGGACAGCGGATCAGCCCCAGCATTTT
TRBV7-9	NA	15	TRBJ2-1	TRBD1	CASSSTGGAYNEQFF	TGTGCCAGCAGCTCTACAGGGGGCGCGTACAATGAGCAGTTCTTC